This TCR beta chain was identified in a study of blood T cell repertoires in COVID-19. Whole-study context: The analysed material was cDNA or gDNA that came from T cells, B-cell-depleted T cells, or PBMCs.

The CDR3 consists of 15 residues. V shed 2 bases and J 5 bases; nucleotides not matched to a gene: 5. Germline CDR1 LNHDA, CDR2 SQIVND (reference sequence). Participant age was roughly 18 to 100 years, and participants resided in about two dozen US areas. Cohort 3 recovered donors had two negative PCRs, clearance, or symptom resolution. Original handling: Nucleated cell number was recorded as an estimate derived from reference gene primer amplification. Profiled with immunoSEQ multiplex PCR; TCRdb holds only in-frame clones, not every one. Clonal size and the V and J genes are those of that table, whereas D and trimming came from the DNA. The data hold almost 250,000 clones, with 80% to 90% observed a single time.

The sequence was obtained from a woman aged 25 to 39 who had recovered from COVID-19. Sequenced material: PBMCs or T cells enriched from blood (not recorded which). The chain joins TRBV19 to TRBJ1-5; TRBD1 aligns across 8 bases. The CDR3 bases are TGTGCCAGTAGTATATGGTCACAGGGGGATCAGCCCCAGCATTTT. Encoded protein: CASSIWSQGDQPQHF.